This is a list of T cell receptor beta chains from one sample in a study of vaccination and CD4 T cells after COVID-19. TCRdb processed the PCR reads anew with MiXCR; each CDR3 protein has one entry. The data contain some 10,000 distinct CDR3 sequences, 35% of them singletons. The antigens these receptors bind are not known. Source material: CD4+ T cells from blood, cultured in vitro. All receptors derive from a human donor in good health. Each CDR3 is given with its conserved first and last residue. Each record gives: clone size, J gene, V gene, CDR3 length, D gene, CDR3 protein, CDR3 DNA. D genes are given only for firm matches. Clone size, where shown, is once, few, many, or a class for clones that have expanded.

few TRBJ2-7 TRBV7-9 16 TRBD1 CASSDIRTGGSYEQYF TGTGCCAGCAGCGATATACGGACAGGGGGCTCCTACGAGCAGTACTTC
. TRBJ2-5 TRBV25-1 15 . CASSEFRGAQETQYF TGTGCCAGCAGTGAATTCAGAGGGGCCCAAGAGACCCAGTACTTC
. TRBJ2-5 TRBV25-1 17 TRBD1 CASTSRRGQGGGETQYF TGTGCCAGCACCTCAAGGCGGGGACAGGGGGGAGGGGAGACCCAGTACTTC
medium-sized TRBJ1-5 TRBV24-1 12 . CATTNSNQPQHF TGTGCCACCACAAATAGCAATCAGCCCCAGCATTTT
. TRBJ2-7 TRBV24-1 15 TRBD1 CATSDRTGGPNEQYF TGTGCCACCAGTGATCGGACAGGGGGCCCCAACGAGCAGTACTTC
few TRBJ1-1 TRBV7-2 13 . CASSLRPGTEAFF TGTGCCAGCAGCCTCCGGCCGGGCACTGAAGCTTTCTTT
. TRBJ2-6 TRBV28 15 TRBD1 CASRKQGTGANVLTF TGTGCCAGCAGAAAACAGGGGACAGGGGCCAACGTCCTGACTTTC
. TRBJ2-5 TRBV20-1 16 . CSATHEGAQGGETQYF TGCAGTGCTACCCACGAGGGGGCGCAGGGAGGAGAGACCCAGTACTTC
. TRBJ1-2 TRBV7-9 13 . CASSPTRDYGYTF TGTGCCAGCAGCCCGACGAGGGACTATGGCTACACCTTC
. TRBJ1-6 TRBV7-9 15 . CASSPQGPYNSPLHF TGTGCCAGCAGCCCCCAAGGGCCCTATAATTCACCCCTCCACTTT
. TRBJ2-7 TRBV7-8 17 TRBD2 CASSLASGISYTYEQYF TGTGCCAGCAGCTTAGCTAGCGGGATATCGTACACCTACGAGCAGTACTTC
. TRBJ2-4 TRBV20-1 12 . CSARGGTHPPYF TGCAGTGCTAGAGGCGGGACACATCCACCCTACTTC
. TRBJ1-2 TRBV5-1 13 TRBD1 CASSSGGNYGYTF TGCGCCAGCAGCTCAGGGGGTAACTATGGCTACACCTTC
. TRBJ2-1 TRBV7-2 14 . CASSLMGAYNEQFF TGTGCCAGCAGCTTGATGGGGGCCTACAATGAGCAGTTCTTC
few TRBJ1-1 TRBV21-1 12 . CASGSFGWIAFF TGTGCCAGCGGGTCGTTCGGGTGGATAGCTTTCTTT
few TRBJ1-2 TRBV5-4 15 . CASSIPSQGIEGYTF TGTGCCAGCAGCATCCCCTCACAGGGAATAGAGGGCTACACCTTC
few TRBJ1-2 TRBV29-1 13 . CSVEEGNTYGYTF TGCAGCGTTGAAGAGGGGAATACCTATGGCTACACCTTC
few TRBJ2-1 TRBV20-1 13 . CSAKPSSGETQFF TGCAGTGCTAAGCCCTCCTCGGGAGAGACGCAGTTCTTC
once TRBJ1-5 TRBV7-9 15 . CASSLGSGSNQPQHF TGTGCCAGCAGCTTGGGTTCAGGGAGCAATCAGCCCCAGCATTTT
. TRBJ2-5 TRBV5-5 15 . CASSGEGLAAETQYF TGTGCCAGCAGCGGAGAGGGTCTAGCCGCGGAGACCCAGTACTTC
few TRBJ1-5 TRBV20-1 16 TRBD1 CSAIIRGRGRDQPQHF TGCAGTGCCATCATCAGGGGGCGCGGGCGTGATCAGCCCCAGCATTTT
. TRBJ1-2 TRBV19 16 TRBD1 CASSMGTGTTNYGYTF TGTGCCAGTAGTATGGGGACAGGGACGACCAACTATGGCTACACCTTC
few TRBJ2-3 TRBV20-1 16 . CSARRQGLPTTDTQYF TGCAGTGCTAGACGGCAAGGACTACCAACCACAGATACGCAGTATTTT
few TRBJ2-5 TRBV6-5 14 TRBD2 CASSYPGGSETQYF TGTGCCAGCAGTTACCCCGGGGGGTCCGAGACCCAGTACTTC
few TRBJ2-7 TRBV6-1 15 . CASSNRHQSSYEQYF TGTGCCAGCAGTAACAGGCATCAGAGCTCCTACGAGCAGTACTTC
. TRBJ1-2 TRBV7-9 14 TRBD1 CAIPRQGALYGYTF TGTGCCATTCCGCGACAGGGGGCTCTCTATGGCTACACCTTC
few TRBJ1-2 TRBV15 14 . CATSRATVDYGYTF TGTGCCACCAGCAGAGCGACGGTTGACTATGGCTACACCTTC
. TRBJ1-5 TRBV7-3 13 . CASSLGNNQPQHF TGTGCCAGCAGCTTGGGCAACAATCAGCCCCAGCATTTT